This T cell receptor (beta chain) was profiled in a study of healthy donors' naive CD4 and CD8 T cells. Whole-study context: Donors came from three age groups: 20-25, 40-50 and 60-70 years.

Each TCR library used around 540 ng of total RNA and a linear amplification protocol. TCRdb used MiXCR to reprocess the reads, holding one entry per CDR3 protein. The sample has about 200,000 distinct CDR3 sequences; 65% to 75% are singletons. This clonotype was found a few times. Trimming took off 9 bases at V and 2 bases at J, with 13 bases between the two ends. This CDR3 contains 13 residues. The TCR originated in a pool of human donors in good health; the sample pools cells from several healthy donors. The sequencing sample was made of naive CD4+ and CD8+ T cells sorted from blood, pooled from several donors. The chain is built from TRBV12-3 or TRBV12-4 and TRBJ1-2; D is undetermined. CDR3 residues: CASSRERNYGYTF. The CDR3 DNA follows: TGTGCCAGTTCCCGGGAGCGGAACTATGGCTACACCTTC.